This TCR beta chain was recovered during a study of cytomegalovirus exposure and HLA in healthy donors. The PCR employed 60 Vbeta primers together with 13 Jbeta primers. Measured with immunoSEQ multiplex PCR; TCRdb has only the in-frame clones, and not every one. Altogether under 45,000 clones are present, more than 80% being singletons, with the ten largest covering approximately 5.5%. The CDR3 runs 14 residues. V was clipped by 0 bases and J by 2 bases, with 5 bases between them. Germline CDR1 is LGHNA and CDR2 is YSLEER. The V call is TRBV4-3, the J call TRBJ2-1; D remains unclear. The sequence was obtained from a male donor in good health and CMV-seronegative. The sample comprised PBMCs. The CDR3 protein is CASSQELAYNEQFF. As DNA, the CDR3 is TGCGCCAGCAGCCAAGAATTAGCCTACAATGAGCAGTTCTTC.